The rows below give T cell receptor beta chains drawn from one sample of a study of cytomegalovirus exposure and HLA in healthy donors. The data were produced by immunoSEQ multiplex PCR, yet TCRdb's version contains in-frame clones alone and is incomplete. The sample lists around 25,000 clones; roughly 73% were seen once. The sample was PBMCs. These receptors were collected from a male donor in good health and CMV-seronegative. The CDR3 runs from the conserved cysteine through the conserved F or W. D genes are given only for firm matches. The size field is filled for only some rows; it gives once, few, many or a size class.

D,V,J,size,CDR3,DNA
TRBD2,TRBV5-1,TRBJ2-1,NA,CASSLVIAGGNEQFF,TGCGCCAGCAGCTTGGTAATAGCGGGGGGCAATGAGCAGTTCTTC
NA,TRBV7-3,TRBJ1-6,NA,CASSLNSGPLHF,TGTGCCAGCAGCTTAAATAGCGGACCCCTCCACTTT
NA,TRBV9,TRBJ2-3,NA,CASSVEGDFPEYF,TGTGCCAGCAGCGTAGAAGGTGACTTCCCAGAGTATTTT
NA,TRBV29-1,TRBJ2-7,NA,CSVEEDSYEQYF,TGCAGCGTTGAAGAAGACAGTTACGAGCAGTACTTC
TRBD2,TRBV11-2,TRBJ2-3,NA,CASSFGSGAFTDTQYF,TGTGCCAGCAGCTTTGGGAGCGGGGCTTTCACAGATACGCAGTATTTT
NA,TRBV4-2,TRBJ2-6,medium-sized,CASSRDNSGANVLTF,TGTGCCAGCAGCCGAGACAACTCTGGGGCCAACGTCCTGACTTTC
NA,TRBV5-6,TRBJ2-1,few,CASSLVAGSSYNEQFF,TGTGCCAGCAGCTTGGTGGCGGGAAGCTCCTACAATGAGCAGTTCTTC
TRBD1,TRBV4-3,TRBJ1-4,medium-sized,CASSQDATGNEKLFF,TGCGCCAGCAGCCAAGATGCGACAGGGAATGAAAAACTGTTTTTT
TRBD2,TRBV6-1,TRBJ2-3,NA,CASSVEREWTDTQYF,TGTGCCAGCAGTGTGGAGCGGGAGTGGACAGATACGCAGTATTTT
NA,TRBV2,TRBJ1-5,NA,CASSEYKQWGVNQPQHF,TGTGCCAGCAGTGAATATAAGCAGTGGGGGGTGAATCAGCCCCAGCATTTT
TRBD1,TRBV18,TRBJ2-7,NA,CASSPTRGITYEQYF,TGTGCCAGCTCACCAACCAGGGGGATAACCTACGAGCAGTACTTC
NA,TRBV7-9,TRBJ2-3,NA,CASSLHSRGAGDTQYF,TGTGCCAGCAGCCTCCACAGCCGGGGGGCCGGGGATACGCAGTATTTT
TRBD2,TRBV28,TRBJ2-7,NA,CASSAGLAGLPYEQYF,TGTGCCAGCAGTGCAGGACTAGCGGGACTCCCCTACGAGCAGTACTTC
NA,TRBV6-1,TRBJ1-5,NA,CASTALVYSNQPQHF,TGTGCCAGCACCGCTTTAGTATATAGCAATCAGCCCCAGCATTTT
TRBD2,TRBV6-6,TRBJ2-3,NA,CASRWTSGTDTQYF,TGTGCCAGCAGGTGGACTAGCGGAACAGATACGCAGTATTTT
NA,TRBV5-6,TRBJ1-3,medium-sized,CASSLERFRNTIYF,TGTGCCAGCAGCTTGGAGAGATTTCGAAACACCATATATTTT
TRBD1,TRBV13,TRBJ2-3,once,CASRLYRGVTDTQYF,TGTGCCAGCCGCCTCTACAGGGGGGTCACAGATACGCAGTATTTT
NA,TRBV5-8,TRBJ1-1,NA,CASSSLDLGGAFF,TGTGCCAGCAGCTCCCTGGACCTCGGGGGGGCTTTCTTT
NA,TRBV19,TRBJ1-2,NA,CAIRTGAYGYTF,TGTGCCATCCGGACGGGAGCCTATGGCTACACCTTC
NA,TRBV9,TRBJ2-7,NA,CASSVGEGTPYEQYF,TGTGCCAGCAGCGTAGGAGAGGGAACACCCTACGAGCAGTACTTC
NA,TRBV6-5,TRBJ2-2,NA,CASSRAAENTGELFF,TGTGCCAGCAGTCGCGCTGCGGAGAACACCGGGGAGCTGTTTTTT
TRBD2,TRBV19,TRBJ2-1,NA,CASSIVGLAGGEQFF,TGTGCCAGTAGTATAGTTGGACTAGCGGGAGGTGAGCAGTTCTTC
NA,TRBV15,TRBJ2-7,few,CATSRDSTSPLEQYF,TGTGCCACCAGCAGAGATAGCACTAGTCCCCTCGAGCAGTACTTC
TRBD2,TRBV9,TRBJ2-5,NA,CASSVEGTSGAETQYF,TGTGCCAGCAGCGTAGAGGGGACTAGCGGGGCCGAGACCCAGTACTTC
TRBD2,TRBV11-2,TRBJ2-7,NA,CASSLWGHRGGEQYF,TGTGCCAGCAGCTTATGGGGACACCGGGGGGGGGAGCAGTACTTC
NA,TRBV5-1,TRBJ1-3,NA,CASSWTARFSGNTIYF,TGCGCCAGCAGCTGGACAGCGCGATTCTCTGGAAACACCATATATTTT
NA,TRBV28,TRBJ2-1,NA,CATIKNTGYNEQFF,TGTGCCACCATAAAAAATACCGGGTACAATGAGCAGTTCTTC
NA,TRBV10-3,TRBJ1-1,few,CAISESGGTNTEAFF,TGTGCCATCAGTGAGTCGGGGGGTACGAACACTGAAGCTTTCTTT
TRBD1,TRBV4-3,TRBJ2-5,few,CASSHDHYRDRGRETQYF,TGCGCCAGCAGCCATGACCATTACCGGGACAGGGGAAGGGAGACCCAGTACTTC
NA,TRBV19,TRBJ1-5,NA,CASSVFLSNQPQHF,TGTGCCAGTAGTGTATTCTTGAGCAATCAGCCCCAGCATTTT
NA,TRBV5-1,TRBJ2-3,NA,CASSVMQGEEDTQYF,TGCGCCAGCAGCGTAATGCAGGGGGAGGAAGATACGCAGTATTTT
NA,TRBV28,TRBJ2-1,NA,CASFSDSASQRPNEQFF,TGTGCCAGCTTCTCGGACAGCGCCAGCCAGAGACCCAATGAGCAGTTCTTC
NA,TRBV27,TRBJ2-2,once,CASSLDTSWTGELFF,TGTGCCAGCAGTTTAGATACTAGCTGGACCGGGGAGCTGTTTTTT
NA,TRBV5-8,TRBJ2-7,NA,CASNPGQRYEQYF,TGTGCCAGCAACCCAGGTCAACGCTACGAGCAGTACTTC
TRBD2,TRBV6-4,TRBJ2-2,few,CASSDSTSGRETGELFF,TGTGCCAGCAGTGACTCGACTAGCGGGAGAGAAACCGGGGAGCTGTTTTTT
TRBD1,TRBV6-4,TRBJ1-5,NA,CASSRDRGLHQPQHF,TGTGCCAGCAGTCGGGACAGGGGGCTCCATCAGCCCCAGCATTTT
TRBD2,TRBV7-2,TRBJ2-2,NA,CASSPFGLAGGELFF,TGTGCCAGCAGCCCGTTCGGACTAGCGGGAGGAGAGCTGTTTTTT
NA,TRBV30,TRBJ2-7,NA,CAWTIPGGSIHEQYF,TGTGCCTGGACAATACCGGGCGGGTCCATCCACGAGCAGTACTTC
TRBD2,TRBV5-1,TRBJ2-7,NA,CASSPDVTSGYRGTEQYF,TGCGCCAGCAGCCCGGACGTGACTAGCGGATATAGGGGGACAGAGCAGTACTTC
NA,TRBV5-1,TRBJ2-5,NA,CASSGERKRETQYF,TGCGCCAGCAGTGGTGAGAGAAAGCGAGAGACCCAGTACTTC
NA,TRBV6-5,TRBJ2-7,NA,CASSYPPLTASYEQYF,TGTGCCAGCAGTTACCCGCCCCTGACAGCCTCCTACGAGCAGTACTTC
TRBD2,TRBV2,TRBJ2-3,NA,CASRGTSGSTDTQYF,TGTGCCAGCAGAGGGACTAGCGGGAGCACAGATACGCAGTATTTT
TRBD2,TRBV27,TRBJ2-1,once,CASSLLAGGSYNEQFF,TGTGCCAGCAGTTTATTAGCGGGGGGCAGCTACAATGAGCAGTTCTTC
NA,TRBV6-4,TRBJ2-2,NA,CASNDGDTGELFF,TGTGCCAGCAACGACGGAGACACCGGGGAGCTGTTTTTT
NA,TRBV6-6,TRBJ2-5,NA,CASSYNSQETQYF,TGTGCCAGCAGTTACAATAGCCAAGAGACCCAGTACTTC
NA,TRBV6-5,TRBJ2-7,NA,CASSYSTADDYEQYF,TGTGCCAGCAGTTACTCAACAGCGGACGACTACGAGCAGTACTTC
NA,TRBV5-4,TRBJ1-6,NA,CASSLDTNNSPLHF,TGTGCCAGCAGCTTGGACACCAATAATTCACCCCTCCACTTT
NA,TRBV7-2,TRBJ1-2,NA,CASSLAQQAVRYTF,TGTGCCAGCAGCTTAGCGCAGCAGGCCGTCCGCTACACCTTC